The entry below gives a single T cell receptor (beta chain) sequence along with its context. Antigen specificity is unknown. This specimen belongs to a study of T cell responses to AZD1222 COVID-19 vaccine. TCRdb's copy holds only in-frame clones and misses some; the assay was immunoSEQ multiplex PCR. The table records around 100,000 clones, about 90% of them present only once. This CDR3 has 13 amino acids. In germline, CDR1 is GTSNPN, CDR2 SVGIG (reference sequence). Trimming took 1 base from V and 7 from J, leaving 11 bases between them. Study observations and caveats: Across the whole spike, CD4 TCRs peaked at regions 160-218 and 743-854. Unmutated variant regions reportedly attract nearly half of all spike-specific TCRs. The donor cohort was predominantly white British with a female majority, and clonal diversity may have been underestimated. Seropositive status at baseline applied to only five to seven AZD1222 recipients.

The chain has TRBV30 and TRBJ1-5, with a possible D match to TRBD1 (5 bases). This TCR derives from an adult who received the AZD1222 COVID-19 vaccine. The sample consisted of peripheral blood, taken 28 days after the second AZD1222 dose. Here the CDR3 DNA reads TGTGCCTGGAGTGGGCAGGGTAAGCAGCCCCAGCATTTT. It specifies CAWSGQGKQPQHF.